This is a list of T cell receptor beta chains from one sample in a study of shared clonotypes between healthy human individuals. Clones were sequenced by immunoSEQ multiplex PCR, and TCRdb holds only the in-frame ones, with some missing. Altogether about 610,000 clones are present, 95% to 96% being singletons, with the ten largest covering less than 0.12%. The sample taken for sequencing was naive CD8+ T cells sorted from blood. These receptors were collected from a young woman in good health. CDR3s include the opening cysteine and the closing phenylalanine or tryptophan. Rows give clone size only sometimes, using once, few, many, or a class for an expanded clone.

>-|15|TRBJ2-7|TRBV6-5
CASSYGQGILYEQYF
>once|15|TRBJ2-7|TRBV10-2
CASSVIGLADYEQYF
>once|15|TRBJ1-2|TRBV10-3
CAISARGQILYGYTF
>-|11|TRBJ2-4|TRBV2
CASKEGGFKGF
>-|10|TRBJ2-5|TRBV29-1
CSVEVETQYF
>-|15|TRBJ2-7|TRBV4-1
CASSHGDLGEDEQYF
>-|13|TRBJ2-7|TRBV11-2
CASSLGQGNEQYF
>-|17|TRBJ1-5|TRBV7-8
CASSLGPGGLGNQPQHF
>few|13|TRBJ1-5|TRBV29-1
CSAGGEGNQPQHF
>-|17|TRBJ2-2|TRBV29-1
CSVGTARTGVRTGELFF
>-|13|TRBJ2-7|TRBV29-1
CSVAVLDSYEQYF
>-|14|TRBJ2-1|TRBV13
CASSGGDPNNEQFF
>-|15|TRBJ2-7|TRBV4-1
CASSPTSGSAYEQYF
>-|15|TRBJ2-7|TRBV19
CASSINSGSSYEQYF
>once|12|TRBJ1-5|TRBV28
CASGKDDQPQHF
>-|15|TRBJ1-5|TRBV27
CASSSRGYSNQPQHF
>-|12|TRBJ2-7|TRBV27
CASSLLGNEQYF
>-|13|TRBJ2-1|TRBV14
CASSPNRVHEQFF
>-|13|TRBJ2-2|TRBV5-4
CASSLFDTGELFF